These 29 T cell receptor beta chains came from one sample sequenced in a study of T cells after yellow fever vaccination. TCRdb processed the 5' RACE reads anew with MiXCR; each CDR3 protein has one entry. The sample holds a few hundred thousand distinct CDR3 sequences, 4.1% seen once. The sample was PBMCs, taken 5 days after the yellow fever booster vaccination. These receptors were taken from a young man who received the YFV17D yellow fever vaccine.

As to this clonotype: The junction shows a germline mismatch at one end, possibly a read error. The rearrangement uses TRBV7-2 and TRBJ2-1; D is unclear. From germline, CDR1 is SGHTA and CDR2 FQGNSA. This CDR3 has 12 amino acids. The CDR3 coding sequence is TGTGCCAGCAGCAGGGTGGGCAATGAGCAGGTCTTC. Amino acids: CASSRVGNEQVF.

This chain links TRBV4-2 with TRBJ1-6; D is unclear. This CDR3 is 21 amino acids long. CDR1 and CDR2 from the germline V gene are LGHNA and YNFKEQ. V dropped 0 bases and J dropped 3 bases, with 24 bases sitting between them. CDR3 sequence reads: CASSQDYTGGGLAGYNSPLHF. The CDR3 DNA reads as TGTGCCAGCAGCCAAGATTATACGGGCGGCGGACTAGCGGGCTATAATTCACCCCTCCACTTT.

This clonotype was counted between two and nine times. The rearrangement uses TRBV20-1 and TRBJ1-4; 7 bases map to TRBD1. The CDR3 totals 15 residues. V lost 2 bases, J lost 7 bases, and 10 bases stayed unmatched. CDR1 is DFQATT and CDR2 is SNEGSKA in the germline V gene (reference sequence). DNA of the CDR3: TGCAGTGCTAGAAGGTCAGGGGGAGAGGGTGAAAAACTGTTTTTT. Its translation is CSARRSGGEGEKLFF.

This clonotype was counted a few times. The chain recombines TRBV29-1 with TRBJ1-1, with a possible D match to TRBD1 (6 bases). With 6 bases removed from V and 1 base from J, the gap between germline ends came to 15 bases. The CDR3 is 14 residues long. Germline V gene data show CDR1 as SQVTM and CDR2 as ANQGSEA. DNA for the CDR3: TGCAGCGTCGCCGGTAGGGGGTCGAACACTGAAGCTTTCTTT. This codes for CSVAGRGSNTEAFF.

This clonotype appeared a few times. V gene TRBV4-3 combines with J gene TRBJ2-7; 10 bases line up with TRBD1. Germline CDR1 and CDR2: LGHNA and YSLEER. V was clipped by 11 bases and J by 2 bases; unmatched bases: 9. The CDR3 has 14 residues. The CDR3 spells CAGNRDRGTYEQYV. The CDR3, as DNA: TGCGCCGGGAACCGGGACAGGGGTACCTACGAGCAGTACGTC.

There are a few counts of this clonotype. Here the CDR3 reads CASILRDSALNTNYGYTF. The CDR3 DNA reads as TGTGCCAGCATCCTCCGGGACAGCGCCCTTAATACTAACTATGGCTACACCTTC. The gene calls are TRBV12-3 or TRBV12-4 and TRBJ1-2; 7 nucleotides line up with TRBD1. This CDR3 comprises 18 residues. V trimming: 7 bases; J trimming: 0 bases; junction bases outside the gene matches: 17.

This chain uses TRBV6-5 with TRBJ2-2; D unresolved. The ends were cut back, 0 bases at V and 6 bases at J, with 8 bases in the middle. CDR3 length: 14 residues. Germline values: CDR1 MNHEY, CDR2 SVGAGI. The CDR3 bases are TGTGCCAGCAGTTACTCGAAAGCATCCGGGGAGCTGTTTTTT. It translates to CASSYSKASGELFF.

Concerning this clonotype: One end of the junction varies from germline; a read error may be responsible. This chain uses TRBV6-6 with TRBJ2-7; 7 bases are shared with TRBD1. This CDR3 spans 12 amino acids. The germline gives CDR1 MNHNY, CDR2 SVGAGI (reference sequence). The CDR3 region is CASGTVTYEEYF. CDR3 bases: TGTGCCAGCGGGACAGTCACCTACGAGGAGTACTTC.

This clonotype was recorded a few times. The rearrangement uses TRBV12-3 or TRBV12-4 and TRBJ2-3; tentative D call: TRBD2 (6 bases). The CDR3 has 14 amino acids. With 3 bases removed from V and 6 bases from J, the gap between germline ends came to 13 bases. In DNA, the CDR3 is TGTGCCAGCAGTTTGTGGACTACTCTTGATACGCAGTATTTT. Its protein product is CASSLWTTLDTQYF.

This chain joins TRBV4-3 and TRBJ2-1; 9 positions agree with TRBD2. J lost 8 bases, V lost 0 bases, and 8 bases had no gene match. Germline V gene lookup returns CDR1 LGHNA and CDR2 YSLEER. The length of the CDR3 is 16 residues. CDR3 nucleotides: TGCGCCAGCAGCCAAGAATTTAGCGGGGGATGGGATGAGCAGTTCTTC. Protein product: CASSQEFSGGWDEQFF.

This clonotype was observed a handful of times. This sequence joins TRBV5-1 and TRBJ1-2; TRBD1 agrees at 9 bases. The CDR3 is 13 amino acids. J gave up 6 bases and V 4 bases, and 4 bases lay outside the gene matches. From germline, CDR1 is SGHRS and CDR2 YFSETQ. This CDR3 reads CASSQQGAHGYTF. The CDR3 region has the DNA TGCGCCAGCAGCCAACAGGGGGCGCATGGCTACACCTTC.

This clonotype was seen repeatedly, ten times or more. V gene TRBV4-3 combines with J gene TRBJ1-2; 9 bases agree with TRBD1. Germline CDR1 is LGHNA and CDR2 is YSLEER. V shed 0 bases, J shed 4 bases, and the junction held 9 bases outside the gene matches. CDR3 length: 17 residues. The CDR3 spells CASSQDIGTGFGYGYTF. The CDR3 bases are TGCGCCAGCAGCCAAGATATTGGGACAGGGTTTGGCTATGGCTACACCTTC.

The V call is TRBV18, the J call TRBJ1-4; no firm D call. This CDR3 has 14 amino acids. Deletions cut 6 bases from V and 5 bases from J, with 13 bases between. Germline lookup yields CDR1 KGHSH and CDR2 LQKENI. The CDR3 spells CASSQKFGNEKLFF. CDR3 sequence (DNA): TGTGCCAGCTCGCAGAAATTCGGAAATGAAAAACTGTTTTTT.

V and J are TRBV4-3 and TRBJ2-2, with a possible D match to TRBD2 (6 bases). Trimming cost V 8 bases and J 3 bases, with 19 bases left between them. The CDR3 runs to 16 residues. Germline-derived CDR1 and CDR2 are LGHNA and YSLEER. In DNA, the CDR3 is TGCGCCAGCGGCAATGGGGGACTGTACGACACCGGGGAGCTGTTTTTT. Protein sequence: CASGNGGLYDTGELFF.

The sample holds a few counts of this clonotype. This chain connects TRBV12-3 or TRBV12-4 to TRBJ1-5; no reliable D call. V was cut by 6 bases and J by 0 bases, with 9 bases left in between. There are 14 residues in the CDR3. The CDR3 here is CASRSGVSNQPQHF. The CDR3 DNA reads TGTGCCAGCAGGAGCGGAGTTAGCAATCAGCCCCAGCATTTT.

In its sample, this clonotype was seen a few times. The genes are TRBV3-2 and TRBJ2-3; the table assigns TRBD2, which was not confirmed against the DNA. TRBV3-2 is described as a pseudogene. The CDR3 extends over 15 amino acids. The CDR3: CASSPLAGCSDTQYF. Written as DNA, the CDR3 is TGTGCCAGCAGCCCACTAGCGGGGTGTTCGGATACGCAGTATTTT.

This clonotype has just a few counts. This chain links TRBV20-1 with TRBJ2-7; TRBD1 agrees at 7 bases. The CDR3 has 14 amino acids. Germline loops: CDR1 DFQATT, CDR2 SNEGSKA (reference sequence). With V trimmed by 6 bases and J by 1 base, 9 bases remained unmatched. The CDR3 nucleotides read TGCAGTGCAACTCTCGAGGGGGCTTCCTACGAGCAGTACTTC. Translated, it gives CSATLEGASYEQYF.

This chain connects TRBV6-5 to TRBJ1-2; 9 nucleotides align to TRBD1. Germline CDR1 MNHEY, CDR2 SVGAGI. V shed 7 bases, J shed 2 bases, and the junction held 8 bases outside the gene matches. The CDR3 extends over 15 amino acids. The CDR3 nucleotides read TGTGCCAGCAAGAGGACAGGGGTAGCCAACTATGGCTACACCTTC. Residues: CASKRTGVANYGYTF.

The gene calls are TRBV4-1 and TRBJ2-7, with 7 bases that match TRBD2. This CDR3 contains 17 residues. Trimming at V came to 1 base and at J to 2 bases, leaving 11 bases not matched to a gene. Germline V gives CDR1 MGHRA, CDR2 YSYEKL. CDR3 nucleotide sequence: TGCGCCAGCAGCCAAGTTAGTCGAGCGGGGCCAACCTACGAGCAGTACTTC. It codes for CASSQVSRAGPTYEQYF.

The J gene is TRBJ1-1, the V gene TRBV19; 8 bases map to TRBD1. With 6 bases clipped from V and 1 base from J, the junction kept 10 bases outside the gene matches. Germline V CDR1 and CDR2: LNHDA, SQIVND (reference sequence). CDR3 size: 16 residues. This CDR3 is CASRAGGASWNTEAFF. The CDR3 bases are TGTGCCAGTAGGGCAGGGGGCGCATCCTGGAACACTGAAGCTTTCTTT.

In its sample, this clonotype was seen a few times. This sequence joins TRBV12-3 or TRBV12-4 and TRBJ1-5; D remains ambiguous. CDR3 length: 14 residues. Trimming cost V 5 bases and J 0 bases, with 8 bases left between them. The CDR3 DNA is TGTGCCAGCAGTCTATCTAGTAGCAATCAGCCCCAGCATTTT. Its protein product is CASSLSSSNQPQHF.

This clonotype was detected a few times. V is TRBV14 and J is TRBJ2-2, with a possible D match to TRBD1 (5 bases). The CDR3 covers 14 residues. Trimming removed 8 bases at V and 5 bases at J, with 15 bases between. Germline loops: CDR1 SGHDN, CDR2 FVKESK. CDR3 bases: TGTGCCAGCCAGGGCTCTTTTGTGACCGGGGAGCTGTTTTTT. Protein sequence: CASQGSFVTGELFF.

The V and J genes are TRBV7-9 and TRBJ1-2, with 7 nucleotides matching TRBD1. This CDR3 comprises 18 residues. Germline CDR1 reads SEHNR; CDR2 reads FQNEAQ (reference sequence). Losses at the gene ends were 5 bases for V and 5 bases for J; bases not matched to a gene: 20. The CDR3 loop is CASSQGRDRLRGIYGYTF. CDR3 sequence (DNA): TGTGCCAGCAGCCAGGGTCGGGACAGACTCCGAGGAATTTATGGCTACACCTTC.

The chain recombines TRBV4-1 with TRBJ2-7; D is undetermined. The CDR3 has 14 residues. Germline CDR1 reads MGHRA; CDR2 reads YSYEKL. The V gene lost 1 base and the J gene lost 0 bases, with 7 bases spanning the gap. DNA for the CDR3: TGCGCCAGCAGCCAAGTGGCGAGCTCCTACGAGCAGTACGTC. Amino acid sequence: CASSQVASSYEQYV.

This clonotype showed up just a few times. The chain links TRBV7-8 to TRBJ1-4; a weak D match, TRBD1 (6 bases). The CDR3 length is 16 residues. Germline lookup yields CDR1 SGHVS and CDR2 FQNEAQ. The V end was cut by 4 bases, the J end by 8 bases, with 20 bases between. The CDR3 coding sequence is TGTGCCAGCAGCTCTCCTACAGGGAGGGGGAACGAAAAACTGTTTTTT. It specifies CASSSPTGRGNEKLFF.

The chain employs TRBV12-3 or TRBV12-4 and TRBJ1-1; D is undetermined. V was cut by 5 bases and J by 4 bases, with 8 bases left in between. The CDR3 consists of 12 residues. The CDR3 protein is CASSGSVTEAFF. Written as DNA, the CDR3 is TGTGCCAGCAGTGGGTCGGTCACTGAAGCTTTCTTT.

This clonotype has just a few counts. The chain employs TRBV27 and TRBJ2-1; 13 positions match TRBD2. Germline-derived CDR1 and CDR2 are MNHEY and SMNVEV (reference sequence). Trimming took 5 bases from V and 4 from J; bases not matched to a gene: 8. The CDR3 is 17 amino acids. The CDR3 region has the DNA TGTGCCAGCAGTGCTCGACTAGCGGGGGGCCCTTACAATGAGCAGTTCTTC. Its protein product is CASSARLAGGPYNEQFF.

The rearrangement uses TRBV29-1 and TRBJ1-2, with D unresolved. Per germline, CDR1 SQVTM and CDR2 ANQGSEA. The V and J ends lost 3 bases and 4 bases respectively, with 6 bases between them. The CDR3 is 11 amino acids. The CDR3 reads CSVDRFYGYTF. Written as DNA, the CDR3 is TGCAGCGTTGACAGGTTCTATGGCTACACCTTC.

This clonotype has at least ten counts. The chain employs TRBV7-2 and TRBJ2-5, with D maybe TRBD1 (6 bases). V was pared by 1 base and J by 6 bases, with 9 bases between. Germline V lookup: CDR1 SGHTA, CDR2 FQGNSA. The CDR3 sequence is 13 residues long. This CDR3 is CASSLGRGQTQYF. CDR3 nucleotide sequence: TGTGCCAGCAGCTTAGGCAGGGGACAGACCCAGTACTTC.